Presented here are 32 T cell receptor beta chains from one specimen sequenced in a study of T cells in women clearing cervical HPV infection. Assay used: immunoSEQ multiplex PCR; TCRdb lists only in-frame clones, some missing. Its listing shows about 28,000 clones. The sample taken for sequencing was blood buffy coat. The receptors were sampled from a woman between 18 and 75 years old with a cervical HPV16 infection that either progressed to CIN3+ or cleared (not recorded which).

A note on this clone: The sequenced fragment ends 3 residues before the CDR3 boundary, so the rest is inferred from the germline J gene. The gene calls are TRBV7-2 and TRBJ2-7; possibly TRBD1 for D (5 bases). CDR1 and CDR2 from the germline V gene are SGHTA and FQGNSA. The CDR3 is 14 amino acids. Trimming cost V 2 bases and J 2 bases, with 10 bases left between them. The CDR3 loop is CASSLRREAYEQYF. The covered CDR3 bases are TGTGCCAGCAGCTTACGCAGGGAAGCCTACGAG.

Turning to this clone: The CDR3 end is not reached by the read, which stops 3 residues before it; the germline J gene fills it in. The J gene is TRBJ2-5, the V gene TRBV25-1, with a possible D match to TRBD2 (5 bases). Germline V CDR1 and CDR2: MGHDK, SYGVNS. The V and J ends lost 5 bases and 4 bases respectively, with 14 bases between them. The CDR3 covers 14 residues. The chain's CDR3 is CASSLGEGTETQYF. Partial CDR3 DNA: TGTGCCAGCAGTTTGGGTGAGGGTACAGAGACC. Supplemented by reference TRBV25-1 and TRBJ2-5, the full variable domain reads EADIYQTPRYLVIGTGKKITLECSQTMGHDKMYWYQQDPGMELHLIHYSYGVNSTEKGDLSSESTVSRIRTEHFPLTLESARPSHTSQYLCASSLGEGTETQYFGPGTRLLVL.

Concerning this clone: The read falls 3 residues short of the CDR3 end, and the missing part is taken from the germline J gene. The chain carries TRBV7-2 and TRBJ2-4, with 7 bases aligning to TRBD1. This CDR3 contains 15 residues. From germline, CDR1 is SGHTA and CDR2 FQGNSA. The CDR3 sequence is CASSSTGEQNYGQYF. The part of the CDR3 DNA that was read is TGTGCCAGCAGCTCAACAGGGGAGCAAAACTATGGT.

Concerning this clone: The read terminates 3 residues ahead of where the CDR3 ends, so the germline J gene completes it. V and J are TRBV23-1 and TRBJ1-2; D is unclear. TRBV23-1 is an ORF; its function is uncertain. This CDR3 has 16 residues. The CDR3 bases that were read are TGCGCCAGCAGCCTACCCAAGCGGGGATCATACTACGAC. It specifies CASSLPKRGSYYD. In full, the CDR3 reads CASSLPKRGSYYDYTF.

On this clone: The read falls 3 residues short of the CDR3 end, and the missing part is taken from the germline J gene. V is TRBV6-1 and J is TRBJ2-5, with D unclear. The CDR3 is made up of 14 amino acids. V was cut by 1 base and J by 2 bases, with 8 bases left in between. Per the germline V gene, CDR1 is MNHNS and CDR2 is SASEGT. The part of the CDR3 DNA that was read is TGTGCCAGCAGTGAAGAACTGTATCAAGAGACC. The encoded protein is CASSEELYQET. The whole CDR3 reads CASSEELYQETQYF.

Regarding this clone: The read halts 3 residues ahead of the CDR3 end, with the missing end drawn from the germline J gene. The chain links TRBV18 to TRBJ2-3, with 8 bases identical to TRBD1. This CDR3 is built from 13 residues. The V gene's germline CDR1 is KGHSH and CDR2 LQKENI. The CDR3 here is CASSPTGEETQYF. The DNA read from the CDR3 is TGTGCCAGCTCACCGACAGGGGAGGAGACG.

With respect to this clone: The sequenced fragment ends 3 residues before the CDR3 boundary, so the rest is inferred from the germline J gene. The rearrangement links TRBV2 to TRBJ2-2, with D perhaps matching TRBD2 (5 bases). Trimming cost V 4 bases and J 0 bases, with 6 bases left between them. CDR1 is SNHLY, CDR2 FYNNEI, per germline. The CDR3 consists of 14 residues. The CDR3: CASSGRANTGELFF. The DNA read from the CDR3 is TGTGCCAGCAGTGGGCGGGCGAACACCGGGGAG.

This CDR3 reads CASSQRTSGFNEQFF. CDR3 DNA (partial): TGTGCCAGCAGCCAGAGGACTAGCGGTTTCAATGAG. The genes are TRBV5-4 and TRBJ2-1; the match to TRBD2 covers 10 bases. Coverage ceases 3 residues before the CDR3 finishes, and the germline J gene fills in the end. The ends lost 4 bases at V and 6 bases at J; junction bases unmatched: 7. The CDR3 sequence is 15 residues long. Per the germline V gene, CDR1 is SGHNT and CDR2 is YYREEE (reference sequence).

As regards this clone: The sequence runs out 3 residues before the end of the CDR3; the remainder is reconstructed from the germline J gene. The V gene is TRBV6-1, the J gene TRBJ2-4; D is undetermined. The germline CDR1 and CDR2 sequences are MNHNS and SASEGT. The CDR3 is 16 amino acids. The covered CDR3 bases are TGTGCCAGCAGTGAACAATGGTCGGGTAGCAATCAGCCT. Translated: CASSEQWSGSNQP. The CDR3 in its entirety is CASSEQWSGSNQPQYF.

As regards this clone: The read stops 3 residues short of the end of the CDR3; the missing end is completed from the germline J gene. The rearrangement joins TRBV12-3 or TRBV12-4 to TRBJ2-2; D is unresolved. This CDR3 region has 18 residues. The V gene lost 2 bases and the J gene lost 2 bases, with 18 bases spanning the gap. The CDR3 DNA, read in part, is TGTGCCAGCAGTTTAATGTCGTGGTGGGCAGACAACACCGGGGAG. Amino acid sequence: CASSLMSWWADNTGE. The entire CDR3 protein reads CASSLMSWWADNTGELFF.

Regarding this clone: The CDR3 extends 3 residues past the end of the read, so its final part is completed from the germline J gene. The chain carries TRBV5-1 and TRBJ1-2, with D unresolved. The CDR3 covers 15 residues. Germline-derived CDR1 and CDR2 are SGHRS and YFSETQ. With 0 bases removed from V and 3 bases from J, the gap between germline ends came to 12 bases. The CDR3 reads CASSLEPPRDYGYTF. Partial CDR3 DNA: TGCGCCAGCAGCTTGGAACCTCCGAGGGACTATGGC.

CDR3 DNA (partial): TGTGCCAGCAGCCTAGGACTAGCGGGCTTAAATGAG. It is translated as CASSLGLAGLNE. The full CDR3 is CASSLGLAGLNEQFF. V gene TRBV7-9 combines with J gene TRBJ2-1; 11 nucleotides agree with TRBD2. Sequencing ends 3 residues short of the CDR3 end; the germline J gene provides the rest. CDR3 length equals 15 residues. Germline V gene data show CDR1 as SEHNR and CDR2 as FQNEAQ (reference sequence). V was clipped by 5 bases and J by 7 bases; unmatched bases: 7.

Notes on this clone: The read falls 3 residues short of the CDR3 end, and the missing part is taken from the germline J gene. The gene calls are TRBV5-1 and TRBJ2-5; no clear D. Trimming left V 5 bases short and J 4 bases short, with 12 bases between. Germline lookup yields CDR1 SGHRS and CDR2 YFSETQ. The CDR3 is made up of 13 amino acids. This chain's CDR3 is CASSLTLGETQYF. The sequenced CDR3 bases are TGCGCCAGCAGTCTCACGCTCGGAGAGACC. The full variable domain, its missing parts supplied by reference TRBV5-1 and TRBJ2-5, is KAGVTQTPRYLIKTRGQQVTLSCSPISGHRSVSWYQQTPGQGLQFLFEYFSETQRNKGNFPGRFSGRQFSNSRSEMNVSTLELGDSALYLCASSLTLGETQYFGPGTRLLVL.

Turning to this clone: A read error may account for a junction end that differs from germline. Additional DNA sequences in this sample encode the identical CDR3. CDR3 bases read: TGTGCCAGCTCACCACCTGGCCAGGGATCTGGAAACACG. This codes for CASSPPGQGSGNT. The whole CDR3 protein reads CASSPPGQGSGNTIYF. The chain joins TRBV18 to TRBJ1-3, with D maybe TRBD1 (5 bases). Read data end 3 residues before the CDR3 end; the end is taken from the germline J gene. Germline loops: CDR1 KGHSH, CDR2 LQKENI. The CDR3 totals 16 residues.

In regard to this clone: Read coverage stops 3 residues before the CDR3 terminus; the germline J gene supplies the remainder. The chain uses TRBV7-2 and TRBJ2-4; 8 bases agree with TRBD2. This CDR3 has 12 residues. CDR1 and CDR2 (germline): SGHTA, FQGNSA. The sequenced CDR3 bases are TGTGCCAGCAGCCCGGCGGGGGGAAGT. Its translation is CASSPAGGS. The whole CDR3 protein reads CASSPAGGSQYF.

The CDR3 loop is CASSRTGQGYEQYF. Incomplete CDR3 DNA: TGTGCCAGCAGTCGTACGGGACAGGGCTACGAG. The chain recombines TRBV2 with TRBJ2-7, with 9 bases aligning to TRBD1. The read ends 3 residues before the CDR3 terminus; that terminus is restored from the germline J gene. The junction had 5 bases not matched to a gene; V was cut back by 5 bases and J by 3 bases. CDR1 and CDR2 from the germline V gene are SNHLY and FYNNEI. This CDR3 contains 14 residues.

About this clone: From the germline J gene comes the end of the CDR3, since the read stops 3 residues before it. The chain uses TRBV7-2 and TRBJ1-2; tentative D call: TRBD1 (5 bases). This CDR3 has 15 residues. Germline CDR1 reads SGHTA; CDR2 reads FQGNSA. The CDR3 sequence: CASSSNQGSTDTYTF. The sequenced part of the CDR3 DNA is TGTGCCAGCAGCTCTAACCAGGGTAGCACAGATACC.

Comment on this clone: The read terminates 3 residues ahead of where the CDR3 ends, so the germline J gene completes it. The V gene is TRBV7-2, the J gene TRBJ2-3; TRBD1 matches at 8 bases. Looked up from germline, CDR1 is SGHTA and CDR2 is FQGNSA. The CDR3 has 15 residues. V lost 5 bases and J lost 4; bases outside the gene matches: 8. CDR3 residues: CASSVWAGGPDTQYF. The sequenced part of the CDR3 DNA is TGTGCCAGCAGCGTTTGGGCAGGGGGCCCAGATACG.

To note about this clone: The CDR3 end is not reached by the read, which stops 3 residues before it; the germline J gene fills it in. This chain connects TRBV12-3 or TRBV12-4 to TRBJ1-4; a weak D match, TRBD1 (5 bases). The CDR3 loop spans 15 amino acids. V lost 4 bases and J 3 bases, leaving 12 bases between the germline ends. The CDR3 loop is CASSSHGGANEKLFF. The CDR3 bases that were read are TGTGCCAGCAGTTCTCATGGGGGGGCTAATGAAAAA.

The CDR3 spells CASSPLAGVNQETQYF. Partial CDR3 DNA: TGTGCCAGTAGTCCGCTAGCGGGGGTAAATCAAGAGACG. This chain uses TRBV19 with TRBJ2-3, with 10 bases identical to TRBD2. The CDR3 goes on 3 residues after the read ends, and that part is filled in from the germline J gene. Germline-derived CDR1 and CDR2 are LNHDA and SQIVND (reference sequence). The length of the CDR3 is 16 residues.

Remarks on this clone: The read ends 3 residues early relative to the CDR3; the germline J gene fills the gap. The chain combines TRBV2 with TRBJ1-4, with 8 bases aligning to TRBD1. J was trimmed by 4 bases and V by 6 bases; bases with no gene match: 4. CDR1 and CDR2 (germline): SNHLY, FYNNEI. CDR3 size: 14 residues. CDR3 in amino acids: CASRLGQGNEKLFF. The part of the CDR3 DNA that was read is TGTGCCAGCAGGTTAGGACAGGGTAATGAAAAA.

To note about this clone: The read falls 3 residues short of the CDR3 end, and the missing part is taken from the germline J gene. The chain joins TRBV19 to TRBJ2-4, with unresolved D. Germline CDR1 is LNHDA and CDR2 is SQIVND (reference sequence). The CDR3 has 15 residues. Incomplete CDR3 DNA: TGTGCCAGTAGTCCCAAACGCTTAGCTAACTATGGT. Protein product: CASSPKRLANYG. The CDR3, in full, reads CASSPKRLANYGQYF.

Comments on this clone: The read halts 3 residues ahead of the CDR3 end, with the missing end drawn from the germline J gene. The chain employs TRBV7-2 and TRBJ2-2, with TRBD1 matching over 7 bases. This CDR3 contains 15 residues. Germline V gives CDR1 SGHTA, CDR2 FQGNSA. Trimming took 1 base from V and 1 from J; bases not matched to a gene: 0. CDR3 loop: CASSLGQGNTGELFF. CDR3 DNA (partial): TGTGCCAGCAGCTTAGGACAGGGGAACACCGGGGAG.

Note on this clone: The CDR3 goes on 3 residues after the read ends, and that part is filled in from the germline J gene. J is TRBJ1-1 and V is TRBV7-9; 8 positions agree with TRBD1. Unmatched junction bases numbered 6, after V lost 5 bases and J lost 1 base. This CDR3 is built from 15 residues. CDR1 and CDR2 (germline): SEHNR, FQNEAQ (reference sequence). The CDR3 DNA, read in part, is TGTGCCAGCAGCCCGGTACAGGGGGGGAACACTGAA. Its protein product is CASSPVQGGNTE. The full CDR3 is CASSPVQGGNTEAFF.

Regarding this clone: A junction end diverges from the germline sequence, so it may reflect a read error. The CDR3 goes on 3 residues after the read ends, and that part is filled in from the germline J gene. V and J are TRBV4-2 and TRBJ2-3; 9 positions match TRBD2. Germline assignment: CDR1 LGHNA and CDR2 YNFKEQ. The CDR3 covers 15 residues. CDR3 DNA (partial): TGCGCCAGCAGCGGGAGGACAGGAGCATCAGATACG. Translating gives CASSGRTGASDT. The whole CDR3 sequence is CASSGRTGASDTQYF.

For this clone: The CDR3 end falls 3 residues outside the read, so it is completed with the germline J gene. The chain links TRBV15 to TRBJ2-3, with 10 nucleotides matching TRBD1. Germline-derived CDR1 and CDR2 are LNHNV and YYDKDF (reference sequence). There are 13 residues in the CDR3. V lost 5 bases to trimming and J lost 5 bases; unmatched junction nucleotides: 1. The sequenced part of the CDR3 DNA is TGTGCCACCAGCTGGGACAGGGGAGATACG. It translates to CATSWDRGDT. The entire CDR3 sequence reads CATSWDRGDTQYF.

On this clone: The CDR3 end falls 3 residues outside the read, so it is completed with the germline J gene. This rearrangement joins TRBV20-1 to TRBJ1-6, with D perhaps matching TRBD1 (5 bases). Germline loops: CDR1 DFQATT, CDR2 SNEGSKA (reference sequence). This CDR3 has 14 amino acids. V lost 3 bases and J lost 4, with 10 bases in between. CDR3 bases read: TGCAGTGCTAGCTGGGACTATTATAATTCACCC. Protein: CSASWDYYNSP. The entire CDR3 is CSASWDYYNSPLHF.

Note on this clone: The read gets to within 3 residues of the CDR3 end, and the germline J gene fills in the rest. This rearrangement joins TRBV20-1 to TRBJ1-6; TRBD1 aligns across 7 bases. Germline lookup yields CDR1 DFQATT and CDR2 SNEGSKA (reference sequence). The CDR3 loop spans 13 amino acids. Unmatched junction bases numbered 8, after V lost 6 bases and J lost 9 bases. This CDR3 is CSATGTVPSPLHF. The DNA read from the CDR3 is TGCAGTGCAACCGGGACAGTCCCTTCACCC.

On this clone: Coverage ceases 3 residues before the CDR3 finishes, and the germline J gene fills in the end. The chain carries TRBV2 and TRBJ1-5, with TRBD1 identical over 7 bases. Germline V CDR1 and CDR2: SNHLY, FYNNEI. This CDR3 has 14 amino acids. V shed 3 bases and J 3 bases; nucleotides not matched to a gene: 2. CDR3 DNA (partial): TGTGCCAGCAGTGACAGGGGGATCAATCAGCCC. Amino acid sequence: CASSDRGINQP. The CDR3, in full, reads CASSDRGINQPQHF. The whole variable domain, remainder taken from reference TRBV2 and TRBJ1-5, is EPEVTQTPSHQVTQMGQEVILRCVPISNHLYFYWYRQILGQKVEFLVSFYNNEISEKSEIFDDQFSVERPDGSNFTLKIRSTKLEDSAMYFCASSDRGINQPQHFGDGTRLSIL.

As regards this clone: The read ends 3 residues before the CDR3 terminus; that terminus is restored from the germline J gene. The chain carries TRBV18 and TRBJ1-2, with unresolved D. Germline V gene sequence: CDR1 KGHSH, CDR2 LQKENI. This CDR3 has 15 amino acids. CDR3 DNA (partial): TGTGCCAGCTTAGGCGGACTAGCCACCTACAATGAC. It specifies CASLGGLATYND. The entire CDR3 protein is CASLGGLATYNDYTF.

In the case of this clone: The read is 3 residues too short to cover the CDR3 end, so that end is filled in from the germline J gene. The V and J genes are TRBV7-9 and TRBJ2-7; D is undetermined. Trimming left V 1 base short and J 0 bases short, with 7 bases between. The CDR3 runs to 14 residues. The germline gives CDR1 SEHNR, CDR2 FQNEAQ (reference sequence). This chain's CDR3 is CASSLGGTSYEQYF. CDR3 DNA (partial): TGTGCCAGCAGCTTAGGCGGAACCTCCTACGAG.

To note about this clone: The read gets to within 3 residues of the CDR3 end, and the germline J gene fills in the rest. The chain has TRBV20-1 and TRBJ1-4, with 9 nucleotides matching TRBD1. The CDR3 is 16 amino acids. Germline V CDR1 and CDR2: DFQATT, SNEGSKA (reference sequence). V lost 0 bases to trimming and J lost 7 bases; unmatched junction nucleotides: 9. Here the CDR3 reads CSAREPSGTGLEKLFF. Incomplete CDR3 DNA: TGCAGTGCTAGAGAGCCTTCCGGGACAGGGCTTGAAAAA.